This note documents a single TCR beta chain sequence. Its specificity is unknown. The data belong to a study of T cell responses to AZD1222 COVID-19 vaccine. Points from the study as a whole: Across spike, vaccine-associated CD4 TCRs were found, dominant at 160-218 and 743-854. There were mostly white British donors and more females than males, and clonal diversity was possibly underestimated.

Germline CDR1 and CDR2: SGDLS and YYNGEE. V lost 0 bases and J lost 4, with 11 bases in between. The CDR3 length is 15 residues. The assay was immunoSEQ multiplex PCR, and TCRdb's table has in-frame clones only and misses some. The sample has roughly 100,000 clones, over 75% seen once. The TCR was taken from an adult in good health. Sequencing used peripheral blood, obtained on day 0 of AZD1222 vaccination. The chain couples TRBV9 to TRBJ2-1; D not resolved. The CDR3 region is CASSVDLDLYNEQFF. CDR3 coding DNA: TGTGCCAGCAGCGTAGATCTAGACCTTTACAATGAGCAGTTCTTC.